The TCR beta chain described here comes from a study of T-cell memory formation after mild COVID-19. Regarding the study as a whole: Later expanders leaned CD4+, whereas day 15 to 85 contracting clones were balanced CD4/CD8.

The CDR3 totals 14 residues. The V and J ends lost 9 bases and 0 bases respectively, with 11 bases between them. With regard to this clonotype: Antigen specificity is unknown.

TCRdb processed the 5' RACE reads anew with MiXCR; each CDR3 protein has one entry. The sample has roughly 130,000 distinct CDR3 sequences, around 15% seen once. The chain carries TRBV12-3 or TRBV12-4 and TRBJ2-2, with D unresolved. This clonotype was obtained from a man younger than 35 who had mild COVID-19 (a few samples of this study predate the infection). Cell type and time point are not known. The sequencing input was PBMCs or a T cell subset sorted from them (not recorded which). The CDR3 region has the DNA TGTGCCAGTCGTTTTGGAGCGAACACCGGGGAGCTGTTTTTT. Residues: CASRFGANTGELFF.